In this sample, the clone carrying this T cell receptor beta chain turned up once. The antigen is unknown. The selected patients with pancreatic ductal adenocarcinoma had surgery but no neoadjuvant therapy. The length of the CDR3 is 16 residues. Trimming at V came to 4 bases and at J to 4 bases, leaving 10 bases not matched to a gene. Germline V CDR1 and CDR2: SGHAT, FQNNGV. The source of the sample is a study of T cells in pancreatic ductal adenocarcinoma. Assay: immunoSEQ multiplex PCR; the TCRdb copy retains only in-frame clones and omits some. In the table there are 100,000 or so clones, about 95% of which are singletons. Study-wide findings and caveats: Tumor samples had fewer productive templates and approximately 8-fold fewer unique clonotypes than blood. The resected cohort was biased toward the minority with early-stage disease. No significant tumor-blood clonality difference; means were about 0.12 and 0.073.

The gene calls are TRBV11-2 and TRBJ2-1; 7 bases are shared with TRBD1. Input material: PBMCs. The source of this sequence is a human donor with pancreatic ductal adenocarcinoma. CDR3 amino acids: CASSSIQGPLYNEQFF. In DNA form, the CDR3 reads TGTGCCAGCAGCTCAATACAGGGGCCATTATACAATGAGCAGTTCTTC.